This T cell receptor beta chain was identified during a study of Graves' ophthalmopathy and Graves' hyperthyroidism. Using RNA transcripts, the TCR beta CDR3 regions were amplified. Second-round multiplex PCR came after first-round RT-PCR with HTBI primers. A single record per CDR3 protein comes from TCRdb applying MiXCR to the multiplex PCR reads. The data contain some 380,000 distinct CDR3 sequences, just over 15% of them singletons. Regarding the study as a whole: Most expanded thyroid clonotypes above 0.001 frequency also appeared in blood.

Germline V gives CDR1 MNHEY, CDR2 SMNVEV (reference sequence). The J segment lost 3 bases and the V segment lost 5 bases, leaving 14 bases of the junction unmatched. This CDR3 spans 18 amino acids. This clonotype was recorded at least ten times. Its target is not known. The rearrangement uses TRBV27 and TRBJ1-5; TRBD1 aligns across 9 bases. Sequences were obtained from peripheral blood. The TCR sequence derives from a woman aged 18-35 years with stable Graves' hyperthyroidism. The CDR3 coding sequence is TGTGCCAGCAGTCCCCGCCCCCTGGGACAGGGCCTCAATCAGCCCCAGCATTTT. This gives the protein CASSPRPLGQGLNQPQHF.